These T cell receptor beta chains were read from a single sample in a study of low-dose radiotherapy and immunotherapy resistance in tumors. One entry per CDR3 protein, called by TCRdb with MiXCR from the reads. The sample holds fewer than 110,000 distinct CDR3 sequences, around 20% seen once. The starting material was PBMCs, obtained after low-dose radiotherapy plus immunotherapy. The receptors shown here come from a male donor with prostate cancer. Each CDR3 is given with its conserved first and last residue. A D gene is named only where the DNA matches it firmly. Clone size, where shown, is once, few, many, or a class for clones that have expanded.

DNA	CDR3	D	size	length	V	J
TGTGCCAGCAGTTTAGGCGGCGGAACCTACGAGCAGTACTTC	CASSLGGGTYEQYF	-	many	14	TRBV12-3/TRBV12-4	TRBJ2-7
TGCAGTGCTCCCCAGGGGGTTTACGGGCCCTACAATGAGCAGTTCTTC	CSAPQGVYGPYNEQFF	TRBD1	many	16	TRBV20-1	TRBJ2-1
TGTGCCAGCAGTTACTCGATGACCGAGAACTATGGCTACACCTTC	CASSYSMTENYGYTF	-	few	15	TRBV6-2/TRBV6-3	TRBJ1-2
TGTGCCAGCAGCTTGGTCGGGTCCGGGGAGCTGTTTTTT	CASSLVGSGELFF	-	many	13	TRBV5-5	TRBJ2-2
TGTGCCAGCAGTTTGCAGGGCTGGGATACTGAAGCTTTCTTT	CASSLQGWDTEAFF	-	many	14	TRBV12-3/TRBV12-4	TRBJ1-1
TGTGCCAGCAGTTTACAGATGAACACTGAAGCTTTCTTT	CASSLQMNTEAFF	-	many	13	TRBV7-8	TRBJ1-1
TGTGCCAGCAGTTCGGGACTAGTCCGAGATACGCAGTATTTT	CASSSGLVRDTQYF	TRBD2	few	14	TRBV12-3/TRBV12-4	TRBJ2-3
TGTGCCAGCAGCAGGGGGAGGGGCGAGCAGTACTTC	CASSRGRGEQYF	-	-	12	TRBV28	TRBJ2-7
TGCAGCGTTGTACGGACAGGGTCAGAGACCCAGTACTTC	CSVVRTGSETQYF	TRBD1	many	13	TRBV29-1	TRBJ2-5
TGTGCCAGCAGAGCCGGACAGGCAGTGGGGACCCAGTACTTC	CASRAGQAVGTQYF	TRBD1	many	14	TRBV2	TRBJ2-5
TGTGCCAGCAGCTCCTTAGACACCCCCGGGGAGCTGTTTTTT	CASSSLDTPGELFF	-	many	14	TRBV7-9	TRBJ2-2
TGTGCCAGCAGACGGGCGTTCACTAGCGGGGCTCCAAGCTTT	CASRRAFTSGAPSF	TRBD2	once	14	TRBV4-2	TRBJ2-3
TGTGCCAGCAGCCCAAGACTAGCGGGGGGCCTGAATGAGCAGTACTTC	CASSPRLAGGLNEQYF	TRBD2	-	16	TRBV6-2/TRBV6-3	TRBJ2-7
TGTGCCAGCAGGGGGCTTGGTGATAGGGGGGCCACTAACTATGGCTACACCTTC	CASRGLGDRGATNYGYTF	-	-	18	TRBV27	TRBJ1-2
TGTGCCAGCAGCTCCTGGACTAGCGGGGCCAATGAGCAGTTCTTC	CASSSWTSGANEQFF	TRBD2	-	15	TRBV5-6	TRBJ2-1
TGTGCCAGCAGCCAAGATCGTTCATATGGCTACACCTTC	CASSQDRSYGYTF	-	-	13	TRBV3-1	TRBJ1-2
TGTGCCAGCAGCTTCGCCCCGGATAGCAATCAGCCCCAGCATTTT	CASSFAPDSNQPQHF	-	many	15	TRBV7-2	TRBJ1-5
TGCGCCAGCGCGGGGCGGAGGAGGAATCAGCCCCAGCATTTT	CASAGRRRNQPQHF	-	many	14	TRBV23-1	TRBJ1-5
TGTGCCAGCAGCTTGGCGCTAGCGGAAAGCACAGATACGCAGTATTTT	CASSLALAESTDTQYF	TRBD2	many	16	TRBV5-5	TRBJ2-3
TGTGCCTGGATCCCGGGCCCCGAATATCCCCGGAACACTGAAGCTTTCTTT	CAWIPGPEYPRNTEAFF	-	many	17	TRBV30	TRBJ1-1
TGTGCCAGCAGTTTGAGTGGGCTCAGCACAGATACGCAGTATTTT	CASSLSGLSTDTQYF	-	-	15	TRBV28	TRBJ2-3
TGTGCCAGCAGCTCCCGACTAGCGGGCTCCATCTGGGACACCGGGGAGCTGTTTTTT	CASSSRLAGSIWDTGELFF	TRBD2	many	19	TRBV3-1	TRBJ2-2
TGTGCCAGCGCCTATGGGACAGGGACCCACGAGCAGTACTTC	CASAYGTGTHEQYF	TRBD1	few	14	TRBV9	TRBJ2-7
TGTGCCAGCAGCCATACACCGAACACTGAAGCTTTCTTT	CASSHTPNTEAFF	-	-	13	TRBV11-2	TRBJ1-1
TGCAGCGTTGGGACTAGCGGGGGTGGCGAGCAGTACTTC	CSVGTSGGGEQYF	TRBD2	many	13	TRBV29-1	TRBJ2-7
TGTGCCAGCAGCTTGCCGGGAGGGGCGAACACCGGGGAGCTGTTTTTT	CASSLPGGANTGELFF	TRBD2	many	16	TRBV5-6	TRBJ2-2
TGTGCCAGCAGTCGGGGGGGGAACCCACAAGAGACCCAGTACTTC	CASSRGGNPQETQYF	TRBD2	-	15	TRBV6-6	TRBJ2-5
TGTGCCAGCACGCAGGGACAGGGGATCAATTCACCCCTCCACTTT	CASTQGQGINSPLHF	TRBD1	-	15	TRBV12-3/TRBV12-4	TRBJ1-6
TGTGCCAGCAGGCCCGGACAGCTGACTGAAGCTTTCTTT	CASRPGQLTEAFF	-	many	13	TRBV7-8	TRBJ1-1
TGCAGTGCAACCATTTACGGGGGGCAGGGAGATACGCAGTATTTT	CSATIYGGQGDTQYF	-	many	15	TRBV20-1	TRBJ2-3
TGTGCCACCAGTTCTACAGGGCCCCATCAGCCCCAGCATTTT	CATSSTGPHQPQHF	-	-	14	TRBV15	TRBJ1-5